Each of the 16 T cell receptor beta chains below was sequenced from the same sample in a study of tumor-infiltrating lymphocytes in primary liver carcinoma. A primer matching the constant region was used to make TCR beta cDNA from approximately 500 ng of total RNA. What produced the TCR beta libraries was three nested multiplex PCR rounds using slightly modified ARM-PCR. Running 9 to 11 cycles apiece, the first two PCR rounds relied on TRBV1-TRBV30 forward primers together with a C-beta reverse primer. One entry per CDR3 protein results from TCRdb running MiXCR on the multiplex PCR reads. The sample carries tens of thousands of distinct CDR3 sequences, about three quarters recorded once. Co-extraction of both nucleic acids (RNA and DNA) used roughly 19-33 mg of unsorted bulk tissue. Sequencing used liver tumor tissue from sampling region 4. Described subset: tumor region T4, right-lateral pole. All receptors derive from a man aged 40-49 years with primary liver carcinoma and hepatitis B virus infection.

To note about this clonotype: One junction end does not reproduce the germline sequence, and a read error may be involved. The chain uses TRBV14 and TRBJ2-1; D gene unclear. Germline-derived CDR1 and CDR2 are SGHDN and FVKESK. The CDR3 is made up of 18 amino acids. The CDR3 coding sequence is TGTGCAAGCAGCCCTAACCCGGTCGGAACGGGCCGAGACAATGAGCAGTTCTTC. Its translation: CASSPNPVGTGRDNEQFF.

The J gene is TRBJ1-1, the V gene TRBV5-6; D is unresolved. V lost 0 bases and J lost 4, with 13 bases in between. The germline gives CDR1 SGHDT, CDR2 YYEEEE. This CDR3 has 15 residues. Here the CDR3 DNA reads TGTGCCAGCAGCTTGGAGAAGATTACGAGCACTGAAGCTTTCTTT. Amino acids: CASSLEKITSTEAFF.

Comments on this clonotype: A junction end diverges from the germline sequence, so it may reflect a read error. The chain links TRBV30 to TRBJ1-2, with D possibly matching TRBD1 (6 bases). The CDR3 runs 17 residues. The germline V gene has CDR1 GTSNPN and CDR2 SVGIG (reference sequence). The CDR3 is CAPVIRGGMPGAYGYTF. CDR3 sequence (DNA): TGCGCCCCCGTCATTAGGGGCGGAATGCCGGGGGCGTATGGCTACACCTTC.

The gene calls are TRBV11-2 and TRBJ2-1; TRBD2 matches 8 bases. Near its end, the DNA agrees better with TRBJ2-7, so the J call may be wrong. Germline CDR1 reads SGHAT; CDR2 reads FQNNGV. CDR3 length equals 15 residues. DNA for the CDR3: TGTGCCAGTGGCTTTGTGGCGGGGGGCCAGTACGAGCAGTACTTC. It encodes CASGFVAGGQYEQYF.

The chain recombines TRBV29-1 with TRBJ2-1; D not certain. The germline V gene encodes CDR1 SQVTM and CDR2 ANQGSEA. The CDR3 loop spans 14 amino acids. The germline V and J ends were trimmed by 3 bases and 2 bases, with 11 bases remaining between them. CDR3 loop: CSVDLGETYNEQFF. DNA for the CDR3: TGCAGCGTTGACCTTGGTGAAACCTACAATGAGCAGTTCTTC.

Points on this clonotype: This could be a read error, since a much larger clone is one nucleotide away. This sequence joins TRBV5-5 and TRBJ2-5; the D gene is possibly TRBD2 (5 bases). Germline V CDR1 and CDR2: SGHKS, YYEKEE (reference sequence). This CDR3 spans 15 amino acids. The CDR3 DNA reads TGTGCCAGCAGCTTGGAATCAGGCCCTAGGGAGACCCAGTGCTTC. Encoded protein: CASSLESGPRETQCF.

This clonotype was picked up many times. The chain links TRBV5-6 to TRBJ1-2, with 7 bases lining up with TRBD1. This CDR3 comprises 14 residues. Germline loops: CDR1 SGHDT, CDR2 YYEEEE. J gave up 2 bases and V 3 bases, and 4 bases lay outside the gene matches. CDR3 sequence (DNA): TGTGCCAGCAGCTCAGGGGGAACAAACTATGGCTACACCTTC. This translates into CASSSGGTNYGYTF.

The chain combines TRBV12-3 or TRBV12-4 with TRBJ2-1, with D possibly matching TRBD1 (6 bases). Between the trimmed V and J ends, which lost 4 bases and 7 bases, there was a span of 14 bases. This CDR3 contains 14 residues. The CDR3 DNA reads as TGTGCCAGCAGTTCCCAGGGGCGGCGGAATGAGCAGTTCTTC. This encodes CASSSQGRRNEQFF.

Comments on this clonotype: A much larger clone differs from this one at a single base, so this may be a read error. The final CDR3 position lacks the conserved phenylalanine or tryptophan, pointing to a likely read error. The V and J genes are TRBV29-1 and TRBJ2-3, with D perhaps matching TRBD1 or TRBD2 (5 bases each). The germline CDR1 and CDR2 sequences are SQVTM and ANQGSEA. V dropped 5 bases and J dropped 7 bases, with 19 bases sitting between them. The CDR3 length is 14 residues. For the CDR3, the DNA is TGCAGCGTTTCCGGGACGGCCCAAAGAAATACGCAGTATTAT. Translating gives CSVSGTAQRNTQYY.

As to this clonotype: An end of the junction does not agree with germline; a read error may underlie this. The genes are TRBV10-1 and TRBJ2-3, with D unclear. The CDR3 runs 15 residues. CDR1 and CDR2 from the germline V gene are WNHNN and SYGVQD (reference sequence). The CDR3 reads CANSDKGKQHDTQYF. In DNA, the CDR3 is TGCGCCAACAGTGACAAGGGTAAACAGCACGATACGCAGTATTTT.

Comments on this clonotype: The junction does not match germline at one end; this may be a read error. The chain carries TRBV6-5 and TRBJ2-5; perhaps D is TRBD1 or TRBD2 (5 bases each). Germline V lookup: CDR1 MNHEY, CDR2 SVGAGI. This CDR3 has 14 residues. The CDR3 is CASCYTSAGETQYF. In DNA form, the CDR3 reads TGTGCCAGCTGTTACACTAGTGCAGGGGAGACCCAGTACTTC.

A note on this clonotype: No conserved phenylalanine or tryptophan ends this CDR3, so it is likely a read error. The rearrangement uses TRBV11-2 and TRBJ2-5, with D possibly being TRBD2 (6 bases). Looked up from germline, CDR1 is SGHAT and CDR2 is FQNNGV. This CDR3 is 14 amino acids long. Here the CDR3 DNA reads TGTGCTAGCAGCTTCAACGGGGGACAAGAGACCCAGTACTTA. It yields the protein CASSFNGGQETQYL.

A remark on this clonotype: It may be a read error: a sequence one base away is much more abundant. A read error is likely, as this CDR3 ends without the conserved phenylalanine or tryptophan. The V and J genes are TRBV29-1 and TRBJ2-5; D may be TRBD2 (5 bases). Trimming stripped 5 bases from V and 4 bases from J, with 11 bases between. Germline CDR1 reads SQVTM; CDR2 reads ANQGSEA. CDR3 size: 12 residues. CDR3 nucleotides: TGCAGCGTTCTGACAAGCGGAGAGACCCAGTACATC. It codes for CSVLTSGETQYI.

In the case of this clonotype: Mismatch with germline at one junction end may stem from a read error. J is TRBJ2-1 and V is TRBV7-9, with TRBD2 identical over 11 bases. This CDR3 is 14 amino acids long. Germline lookup yields CDR1 SEHNR and CDR2 FQNEAQ (reference sequence). The CDR3, as DNA: TGTGTCAGCATCGGTACTAGCGGGAGTAATGAGCAGTTCTTC. Its translation: CVSIGTSGSNEQFF.

The V and J genes are TRBV6-1 and TRBJ1-5, with a tentative D call TRBD1 (5 bases). The CDR3 runs to 17 residues. Germline values: CDR1 MNHNS, CDR2 SASEGT. CDR3 sequence: CANSEEEGREGNQPQHF. DNA of the CDR3: TGTGCTAACAGTGAAGAGGAGGGGCGCGAAGGCAATCAGCCCCAGCATTTT.

This clonotype was recorded only once. Germline and junction disagree at one end, which may indicate a read error. The rearrangement uses TRBV6-6 and TRBJ2-2, with D uncertain. In germline, CDR1 is MNHNY, CDR2 SVGAGI (reference sequence). This CDR3 is built from 15 residues. CDR3 sequence reads: CASSYAARNTEELFF. The CDR3 coding sequence is TGTGCCAGCAGTTATGCCGCCCGTAACACCGAGGAGCTGTTTTTT.